This TCR beta chain is from a study of T cell changes during pregnancy in multiple sclerosis. TCRdb keeps only in-frame clones here, not all; method: immunoSEQ multiplex PCR. The table records about 44,000 clones, 92% of them present only once. Losses at the gene ends were 6 bases for V and 1 base for J; bases not matched to a gene: 9. Germline lookup yields CDR1 MDHEN and CDR2 SYDVKM. The CDR3 extends over 17 amino acids. This TCR was recovered from a female donor with multiple sclerosis, enrolled in a pregnancy study. The chain employs TRBV28 and TRBJ2-3, with 11 bases that match TRBD2. The sequenced sample was CD4+ T cells from peripheral blood mononuclear cells, obtained in the first trimester of pregnancy. CDR3 region: CASSRPTGLAGTDTQYF. The CDR3, as DNA: TGTGCCAGCAGCCGCCCCACGGGACTAGCGGGCACAGATACGCAGTATTTT.